One TCR beta chain is described in this entry. This CDR3 has 14 amino acids. The germline gives CDR1 MNHEY, CDR2 SMNVEV (reference sequence). The sample belongs to a study of monozygotic twins with inflammatory bowel disease. TCRdb re-called the 5' RACE reads; one entry per CDR3 protein, DNA not given. Found here are about 150,000 distinct CDR3 sequences; the top ten clones hold over 1%. The origin of this receptor is a human donor with ulcerative colitis or Crohn's disease, or a healthy co-twin of an affected twin (not recorded which). The source material was blood. V is TRBV27 and J is TRBJ2-7; there is no DNA to check the TCRdb D call of TRBD1. The CDR3 protein is CASSLTGGAYEQYF.